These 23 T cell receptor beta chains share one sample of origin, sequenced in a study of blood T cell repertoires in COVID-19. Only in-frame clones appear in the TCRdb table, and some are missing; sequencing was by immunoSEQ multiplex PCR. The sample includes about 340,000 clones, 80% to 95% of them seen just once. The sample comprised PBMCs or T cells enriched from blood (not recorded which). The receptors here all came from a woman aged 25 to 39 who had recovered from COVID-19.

CDR3 protein: CASSPRGRDNEQFF. CDR3 sequence (DNA): TGTGCCAGCAGTCCAAGGGGGCGCGACAATGAGCAGTTCTTC. This chain connects TRBV28 to TRBJ2-1; TRBD1 matches 7 bases. The J segment lost 5 bases and the V segment lost 5 bases, leaving 6 bases of the junction unmatched. The CDR3 extends over 14 amino acids. Per the germline V gene, CDR1 is MDHEN and CDR2 is SYDVKM.

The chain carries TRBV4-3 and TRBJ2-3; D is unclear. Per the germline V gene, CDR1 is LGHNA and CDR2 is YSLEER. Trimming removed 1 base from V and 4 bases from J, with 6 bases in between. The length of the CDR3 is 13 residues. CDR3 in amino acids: CASSQGRADTQYF. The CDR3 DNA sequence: TGCGCCAGCAGCCAAGGTCGTGCAGATACGCAGTATTTT.

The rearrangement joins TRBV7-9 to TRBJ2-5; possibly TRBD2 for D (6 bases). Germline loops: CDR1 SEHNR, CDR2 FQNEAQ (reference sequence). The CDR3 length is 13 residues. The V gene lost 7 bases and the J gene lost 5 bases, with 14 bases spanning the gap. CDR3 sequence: CASIGRQRETQYF. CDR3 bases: TGTGCCAGCATCGGGAGACAGAGGGAGACCCAGTACTTC.

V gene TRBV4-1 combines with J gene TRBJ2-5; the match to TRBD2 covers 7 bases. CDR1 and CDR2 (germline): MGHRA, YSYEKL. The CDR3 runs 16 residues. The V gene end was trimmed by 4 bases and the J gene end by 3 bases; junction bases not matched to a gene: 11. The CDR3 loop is CASSLPRAGMEETQYF. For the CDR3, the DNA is TGCGCCAGCAGCCTACCGAGAGCGGGGATGGAAGAGACCCAGTACTTC.

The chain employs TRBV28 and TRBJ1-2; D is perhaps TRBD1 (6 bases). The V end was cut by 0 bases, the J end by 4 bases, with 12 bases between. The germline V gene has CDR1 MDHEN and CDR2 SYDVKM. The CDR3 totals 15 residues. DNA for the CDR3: TGTGCCAGCAGTTTATGGGAGCAGGGGACCTATGGCTACACCTTC. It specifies CASSLWEQGTYGYTF.

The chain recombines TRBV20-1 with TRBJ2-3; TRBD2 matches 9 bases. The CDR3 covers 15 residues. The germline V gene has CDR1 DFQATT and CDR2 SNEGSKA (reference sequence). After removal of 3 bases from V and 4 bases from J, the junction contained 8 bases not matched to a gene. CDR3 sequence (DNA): TGCAGTGCTAGTTTTGGGCGGGGGGGCCCAGATACGCAGTATTTT. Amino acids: CSASFGRGGPDTQYF.

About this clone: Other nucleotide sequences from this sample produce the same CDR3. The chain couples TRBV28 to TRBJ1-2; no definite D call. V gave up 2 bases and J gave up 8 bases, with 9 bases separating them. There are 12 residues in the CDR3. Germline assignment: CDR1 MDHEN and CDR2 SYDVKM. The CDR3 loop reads CASSLSGLGYTF. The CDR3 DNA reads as TGTGCCAGCAGTTTAAGCGGTCTGGGCTACACCTTC.

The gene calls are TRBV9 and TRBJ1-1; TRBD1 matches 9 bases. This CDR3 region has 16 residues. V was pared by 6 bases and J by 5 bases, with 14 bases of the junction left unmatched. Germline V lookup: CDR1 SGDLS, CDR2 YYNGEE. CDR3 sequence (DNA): TGTGCCAGCACTCCGGGACAGGGCTCAAGGGGGACTGAAGCTTTCTTT. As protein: CASTPGQGSRGTEAFF.

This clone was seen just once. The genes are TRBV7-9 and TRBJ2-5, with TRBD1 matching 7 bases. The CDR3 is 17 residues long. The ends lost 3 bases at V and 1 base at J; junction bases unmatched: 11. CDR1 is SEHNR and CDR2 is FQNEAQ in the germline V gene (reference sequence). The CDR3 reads CASSFRLLGTAQETQYF. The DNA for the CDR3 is TGTGCCAGCAGCTTTCGCTTATTAGGGACAGCCCAAGAGACCCAGTACTTC.

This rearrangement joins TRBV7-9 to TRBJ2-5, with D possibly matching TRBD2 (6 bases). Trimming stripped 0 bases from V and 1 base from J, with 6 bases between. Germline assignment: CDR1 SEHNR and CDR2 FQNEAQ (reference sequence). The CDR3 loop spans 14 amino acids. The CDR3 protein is CASSLAGGQETQYF. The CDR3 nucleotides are TGTGCCAGCAGCTTAGCGGGGGGCCAAGAGACCCAGTACTTC.

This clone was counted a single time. Written as DNA, the CDR3 is TGTGCCAGCAGCTGGGGGGGCGACTATGGCTACACCTTC. Its protein is CASSWGGDYGYTF. This chain uses TRBV7-2 with TRBJ1-2; D is perhaps TRBD1 (6 bases). The CDR3 is 13 residues long. V was clipped by 4 bases and J by 3 bases, with 9 bases between them. Per germline, CDR1 SGHTA and CDR2 FQGNSA.

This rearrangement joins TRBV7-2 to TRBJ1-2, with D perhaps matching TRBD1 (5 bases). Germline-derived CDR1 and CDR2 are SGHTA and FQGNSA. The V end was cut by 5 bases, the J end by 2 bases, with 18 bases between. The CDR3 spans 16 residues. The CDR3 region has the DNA TGTGCCAGCAGCCCCAGGGAAGCTTCTCGGAACTATGGCTACACCTTC. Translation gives CASSPREASRNYGYTF.

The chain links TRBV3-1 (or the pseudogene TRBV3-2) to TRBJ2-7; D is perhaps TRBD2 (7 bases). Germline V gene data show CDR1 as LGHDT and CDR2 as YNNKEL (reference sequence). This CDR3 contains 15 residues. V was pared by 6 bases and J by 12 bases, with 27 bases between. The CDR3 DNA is TGTGCCAGCAGAGCGGGATCGACAGGCAACAGAAGAGCGTACTTC. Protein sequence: CASRAGSTGNRRAYF.

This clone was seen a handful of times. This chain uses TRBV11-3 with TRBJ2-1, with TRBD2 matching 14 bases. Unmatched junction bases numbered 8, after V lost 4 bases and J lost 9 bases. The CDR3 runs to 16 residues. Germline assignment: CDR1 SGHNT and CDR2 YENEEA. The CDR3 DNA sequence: TGTGCCAGCAGCTACGGGACTAGCGGGAGAACCGGTGAGCAGTTCTTC. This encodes CASSYGTSGRTGEQFF.

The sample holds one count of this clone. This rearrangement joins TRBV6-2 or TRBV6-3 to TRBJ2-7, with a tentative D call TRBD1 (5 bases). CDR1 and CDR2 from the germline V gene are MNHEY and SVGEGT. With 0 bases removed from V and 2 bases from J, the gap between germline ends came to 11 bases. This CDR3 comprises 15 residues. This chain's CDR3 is CASSYSIQAPYEQYF. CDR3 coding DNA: TGTGCCAGCAGTTACTCGATACAGGCCCCCTACGAGCAGTACTTC.

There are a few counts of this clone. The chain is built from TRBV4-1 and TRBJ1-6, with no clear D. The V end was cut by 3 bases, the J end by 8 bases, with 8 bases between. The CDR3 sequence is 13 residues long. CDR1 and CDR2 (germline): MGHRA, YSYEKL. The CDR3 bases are TGCGCCAGCAGCCAGGGCAGCTATTCACCCCTCCACTTT. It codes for CASSQGSYSPLHF.

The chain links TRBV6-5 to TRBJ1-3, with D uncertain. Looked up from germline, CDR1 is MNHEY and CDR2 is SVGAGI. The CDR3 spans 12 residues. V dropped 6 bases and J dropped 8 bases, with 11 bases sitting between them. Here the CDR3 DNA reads TGTGCCAGCAGCCTCGGGGAGGACACCATATATTTT. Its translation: CASSLGEDTIYF.

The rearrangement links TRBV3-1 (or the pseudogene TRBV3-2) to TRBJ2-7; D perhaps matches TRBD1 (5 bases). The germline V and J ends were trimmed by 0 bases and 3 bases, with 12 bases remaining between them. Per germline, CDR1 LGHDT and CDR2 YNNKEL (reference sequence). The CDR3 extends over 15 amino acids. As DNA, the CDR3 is TGTGCCAGCAGCCAAGATAGGCAGGGTCTCTACGAGCAGTACTTC. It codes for CASSQDRQGLYEQYF.

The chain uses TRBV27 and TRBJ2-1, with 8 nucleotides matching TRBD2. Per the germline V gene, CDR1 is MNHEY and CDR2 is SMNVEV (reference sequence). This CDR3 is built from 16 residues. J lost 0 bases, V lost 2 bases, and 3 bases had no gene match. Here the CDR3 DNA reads TGTGCCAGCAGTTTAGTAGCGGGAAGCTCCTACAATGAGCAGTTCTTC. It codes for CASSLVAGSSYNEQFF.

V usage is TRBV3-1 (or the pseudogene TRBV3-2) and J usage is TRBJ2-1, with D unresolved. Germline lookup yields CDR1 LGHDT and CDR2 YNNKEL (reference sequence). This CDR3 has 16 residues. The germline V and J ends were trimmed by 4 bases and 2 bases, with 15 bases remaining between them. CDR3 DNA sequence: TGTGCCAGCAGCCGTGAATCGAGAAGTACCTACAATGAGCAGTTCTTC. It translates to CASSRESRSTYNEQFF.

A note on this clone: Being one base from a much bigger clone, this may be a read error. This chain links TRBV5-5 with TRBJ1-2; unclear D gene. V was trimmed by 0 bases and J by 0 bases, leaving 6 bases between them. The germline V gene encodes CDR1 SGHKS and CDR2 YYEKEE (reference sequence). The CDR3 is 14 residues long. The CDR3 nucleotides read TGTGCCAGCAGCTTGGCGGGGACTAACTATGGCTACACCTTC. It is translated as CASSLAGTNYGYTF.

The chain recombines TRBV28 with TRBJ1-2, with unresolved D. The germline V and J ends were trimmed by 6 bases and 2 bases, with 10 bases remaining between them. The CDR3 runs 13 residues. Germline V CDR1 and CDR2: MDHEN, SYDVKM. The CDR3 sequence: CASRPGLNYGYTF. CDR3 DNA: TGTGCCAGCAGGCCTGGACTAAACTATGGCTACACCTTC.

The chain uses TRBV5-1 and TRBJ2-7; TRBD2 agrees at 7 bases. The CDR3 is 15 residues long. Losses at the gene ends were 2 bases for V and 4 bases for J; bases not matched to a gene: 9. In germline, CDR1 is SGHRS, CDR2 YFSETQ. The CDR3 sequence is CASSFGEGSRYEQYF. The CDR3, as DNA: TGCGCCAGCAGCTTTGGGGAGGGGTCTCGGTACGAGCAGTACTTC.